This T cell receptor (beta chain) is from a study of T cells in women clearing cervical HPV infection. Study-wide context: Cases: HPV16-related CIN3 or worse on histology, a couple of invasive cancers. Study outcomes and limitations: Controls had more TRBV6-7 (approximately 0.15%) than cases (about 0.11%). CIN3+ cases had significantly higher TCR repertoire richness than controls, but evenness did not differ.

The CDR3 is made up of 15 amino acids. Germline V lookup: CDR1 MNHEY, CDR2 SVGEGT. Between the trimmed V and J ends, which lost 1 base and 1 base, there was a span of 10 bases. Assay used: immunoSEQ multiplex PCR; TCRdb lists only in-frame clones, some missing. Its clone listing holds 10,000 to 15,000 clones. Remarks on this clone: Its antigen is unknown. Read coverage stops 3 residues before the CDR3 terminus; the germline J gene supplies the remainder.

The sample comprised blood buffy coat. The J gene is TRBJ1-1, the V gene TRBV6-2 or TRBV6-3; D not certain. The clonotype originates from a woman aged 18-70 years with a cervical HPV16 infection that either progressed to CIN3+ or cleared (not recorded which). Incomplete CDR3 DNA: TGTGCCAGCAGTTACTATTGGCTCCCGAACACTGAA. It encodes CASSYYWLPNTE. The complete CDR3 protein is CASSYYWLPNTEAFF.